This TCR beta chain was sequenced during a study of blood T cell repertoires in COVID-19. Background on the study: Nucleic acid was either cDNA or gDNA, and it came from T cells, B-cell-depleted T cells, or PBMCs.

With 4 bases clipped from V and 2 bases from J, the junction kept 4 bases outside the gene matches. The CDR3 length is 14 residues. Per germline, CDR1 SGDLS and CDR2 YYNGEE. Individuals aged roughly 18 to 95 years were recruited from about two dozen US areas. Researchers sorted participants into cohorts using their self-reported clinical history. Recovered Cohort 3 donors showed two negative PCRs, clearance, or symptom resolution. A note on this clone: The sample carries other DNA sequences with the same CDR3.

TCRdb keeps only in-frame clones here, not all; method: immunoSEQ multiplex PCR. The sample contains about 400,000 clones, about 90% of which appear only once. The sample consisted of PBMCs or T cells enriched from blood (not recorded which). This sequence originates from a young woman who had recovered from COVID-19. The chain links TRBV9 to TRBJ2-5; TRBD2 aligns across 8 bases. Written as DNA, the CDR3 is TGTGCCAGCAGCACTAGCGGACTACAAGAGACCCAGTACTTC. It codes for CASSTSGLQETQYF.